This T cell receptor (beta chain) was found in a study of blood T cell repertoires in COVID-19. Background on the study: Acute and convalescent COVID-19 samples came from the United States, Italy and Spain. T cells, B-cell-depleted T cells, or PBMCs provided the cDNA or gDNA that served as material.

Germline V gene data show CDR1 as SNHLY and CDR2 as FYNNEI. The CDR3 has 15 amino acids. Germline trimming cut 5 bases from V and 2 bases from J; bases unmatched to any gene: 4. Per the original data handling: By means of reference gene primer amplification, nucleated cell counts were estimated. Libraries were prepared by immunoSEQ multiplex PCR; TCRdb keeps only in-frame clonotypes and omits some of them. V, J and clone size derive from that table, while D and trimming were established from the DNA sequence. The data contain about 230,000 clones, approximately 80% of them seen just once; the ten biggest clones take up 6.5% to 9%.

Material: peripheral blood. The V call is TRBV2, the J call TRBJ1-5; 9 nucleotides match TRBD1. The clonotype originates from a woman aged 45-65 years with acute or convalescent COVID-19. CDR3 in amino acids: CASSKDRGGNQPQHF. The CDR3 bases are TGTGCCAGCAGTAAGGACAGGGGAGGCAATCAGCCCCAGCATTTT.